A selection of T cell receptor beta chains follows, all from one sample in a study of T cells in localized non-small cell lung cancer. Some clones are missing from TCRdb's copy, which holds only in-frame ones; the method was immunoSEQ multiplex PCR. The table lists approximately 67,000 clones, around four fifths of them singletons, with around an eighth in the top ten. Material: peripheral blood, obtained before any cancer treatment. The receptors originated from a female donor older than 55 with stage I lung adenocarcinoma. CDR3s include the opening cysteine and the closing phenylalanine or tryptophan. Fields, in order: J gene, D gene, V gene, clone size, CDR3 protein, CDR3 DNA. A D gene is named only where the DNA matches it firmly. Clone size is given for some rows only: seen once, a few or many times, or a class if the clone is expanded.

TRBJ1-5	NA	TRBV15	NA	CATSRLLGNSNQPQHF	TGTGCCACCAGCAGACTCTTGGGGAATAGCAATCAGCCCCAGCATTTT
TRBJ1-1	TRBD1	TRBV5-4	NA	CASSLTGGGTEAFF	TGTGCCAGCAGCTTGACAGGGGGCGGCACTGAAGCTTTCTTT
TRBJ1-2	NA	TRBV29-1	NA	CSVGSGTQTNYGYTF	TGCAGCGTTGGATCCGGGACCCAAACAAACTATGGCTACACCTTC
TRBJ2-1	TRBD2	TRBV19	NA	CASNPLADSYNEQFF	TGTGCCAGTAACCCTCTAGCGGACTCCTACAATGAGCAGTTCTTC
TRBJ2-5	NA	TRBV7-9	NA	CASSPTRGNRETQYF	TGTGCCAGCAGCCCGACTCGGGGGAATCGGGAGACCCAGTACTTC
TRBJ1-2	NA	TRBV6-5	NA	CASTERTANYGYTF	TGTGCCAGCACCGAAAGGACAGCCAACTATGGCTACACCTTC
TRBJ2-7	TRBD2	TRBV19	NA	CASSLRLAGGNEQYF	TGTGCCAGTAGTCTACGACTAGCGGGAGGAAACGAGCAGTACTTC
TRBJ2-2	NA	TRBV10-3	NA	CAISEEVTGELFF	TGTGCCATCAGTGAGGAGGTAACCGGGGAGCTGTTTTTT
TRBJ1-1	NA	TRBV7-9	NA	CASSLGENTEAFF	TGTGCCAGCAGCTTAGGGGAGAACACTGAAGCTTTCTTT
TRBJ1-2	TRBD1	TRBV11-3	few	CASSLQDREDGYTF	TGTGCCAGCAGCTTACAGGACAGGGAAGATGGCTACACCTTC
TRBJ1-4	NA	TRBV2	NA	CASSNRVPGEKLFF	TGTGCCAGCAGTAACAGGGTACCGGGTGAAAAACTGTTTTTT
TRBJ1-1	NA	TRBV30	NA	CAWSVRGVNTEAFF	TGTGCCTGGAGTGTACGAGGCGTGAACACTGAAGCTTTCTTT
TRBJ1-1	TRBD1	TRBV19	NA	CASRGTGRIEAFF	TGTGCCAGTAGGGGGACAGGGCGTATTGAAGCTTTCTTT
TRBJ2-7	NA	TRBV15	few	CATSRDGFRSGGLSYEQYF	TGTGCCACCAGCAGAGATGGTTTTCGGTCTGGGGGGCTATCCTACGAGCAGTACTTC
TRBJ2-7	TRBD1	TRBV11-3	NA	CASTAGTGHEQYF	TGTGCCAGCACCGCCGGGACAGGGCACGAGCAGTACTTC
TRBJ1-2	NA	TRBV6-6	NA	CASSLTGGDVGYTF	TGTGCCAGCAGCCTCACGGGTGGAGATGTTGGCTACACCTTC
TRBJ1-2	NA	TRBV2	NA	CASQLSINYGYTF	TGTGCCAGCCAGCTCTCAATAAACTATGGCTACACCTTC
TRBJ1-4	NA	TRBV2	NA	CASSERPNRDEKLFF	TGTGCCAGCAGTGAACGACCGAACAGGGATGAAAAACTGTTTTTT
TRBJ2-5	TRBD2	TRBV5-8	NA	CASSLQRGKTETQYF	TGTGCCAGCAGCTTGCAGCGGGGAAAGACAGAGACCCAGTACTTC
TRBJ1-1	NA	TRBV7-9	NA	CASSPLRGTEAFF	TGTGCCAGCAGCCCGCTTAGGGGCACTGAAGCTTTCTTT
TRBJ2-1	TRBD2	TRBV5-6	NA	CASSSRGGNRVGQFF	TGTGCCAGCAGCTCGCGGGGGGGAAATCGAGTAGGGCAGTTCTTC
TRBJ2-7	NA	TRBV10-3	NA	CAISSGPPLYEQYF	TGTGCCATCAGTTCCGGGCCGCCTCTATACGAGCAGTACTTC
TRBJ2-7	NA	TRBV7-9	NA	CASSDTDYEQYF	TGTGCCAGCAGCGATACCGACTACGAGCAGTACTTC
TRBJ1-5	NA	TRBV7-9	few	CASSLPNQPQHF	TGTGCCAGCAGCTTACCCAATCAGCCCCAGCATTTT
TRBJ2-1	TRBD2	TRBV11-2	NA	CASSHSLLAGGYNEQFF	TGTGCCAGCAGTCATTCCCTTCTAGCGGGGGGCTACAATGAGCAGTTCTTC
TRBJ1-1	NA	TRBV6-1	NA	CASSLQTNTEAFF	TGTGCCAGCAGCTTGCAGACTAACACTGAAGCTTTCTTT
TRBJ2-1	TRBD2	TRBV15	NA	CATTSSREGMHEQFF	TGTGCCACCACCTCCTCACGGGAGGGAATGCATGAGCAGTTCTTC
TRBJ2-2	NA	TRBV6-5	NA	CASSYSRAGAGELFF	TGTGCCAGCAGTTACTCGAGGGCCGGAGCCGGGGAGCTGTTTTTT
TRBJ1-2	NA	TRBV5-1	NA	CASSLVGSYGYTF	TGCGCCAGCAGCTTGGTGGGGTCCTATGGCTACACCTTC
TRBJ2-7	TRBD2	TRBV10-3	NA	CATGKGTGTSGLYEQYF	TGTGCCACCGGGAAGGGGACAGGGACTAGCGGCCTCTACGAGCAGTACTTC
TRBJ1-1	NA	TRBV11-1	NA	CASTTDRGAAEAFF	TGTGCCAGCACCACCGATAGGGGGGCCGCTGAAGCTTTCTTT
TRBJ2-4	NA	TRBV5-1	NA	CASSLGGTAKNIQYF	TGCGCCAGCAGCTTGGGGGGGACGGCCAAAAACATTCAGTACTTC
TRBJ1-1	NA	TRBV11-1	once	CASSPRLINTEAFF	TGTGCCAGCAGCCCTCGCCTTATTAACACTGAAGCTTTCTTT
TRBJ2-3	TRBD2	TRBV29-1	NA	CSVEVSGSGTDTQYF	TGCAGCGTTGAGGTTAGCGGGAGCGGTACAGATACGCAGTATTTT
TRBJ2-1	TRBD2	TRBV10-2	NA	CASIYGGSSYNEQFF	TGCGCCAGCATTTACGGGGGGAGCTCCTACAATGAGCAGTTCTTC
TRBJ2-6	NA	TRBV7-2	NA	CASSLVRSSGANVLTF	TGTGCCAGCAGCTTAGTGCGATCCTCTGGGGCCAACGTCCTGACTTTC
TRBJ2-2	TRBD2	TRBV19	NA	CASKRTSGGTGELFF	TGTGCCAGTAAGAGGACTAGCGGGGGCACCGGGGAGCTGTTTTTT
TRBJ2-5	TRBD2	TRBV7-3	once	CASSAIAGGAGTQYF	TGTGCCAGCAGCGCTATAGCGGGAGGGGCAGGGACCCAGTACTTC
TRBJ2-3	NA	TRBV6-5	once	CASSSGLGGNTQYF	TGTGCCAGCAGTTCCGGATTGGGCGGGAATACGCAGTATTTT
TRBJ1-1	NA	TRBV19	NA	CASSSPDRMNTEAFF	TGTGCCAGTAGTAGCCCCGACAGGATGAACACTGAAGCTTTCTTT
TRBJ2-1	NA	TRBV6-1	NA	CASSEWGNEQFF	TGTGCCAGCAGTGAATGGGGGAATGAGCAGTTCTTC
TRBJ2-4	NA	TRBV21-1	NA	CASSNPGLRGSSAKNIQYF	TGTGCCAGCAGCAATCCGGGACTCCGGGGGAGCTCGGCCAAAAACATTCAGTACTTC
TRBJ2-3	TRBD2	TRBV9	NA	CASSVETAGGLDTQYF	TGTGCCAGCAGCGTAGAAACGGCGGGAGGGTTGGATACGCAGTATTTT
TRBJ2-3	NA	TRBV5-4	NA	CASSFQDWDTQYF	TGTGCCAGCAGCTTTCAAGATTGGGATACGCAGTATTTT
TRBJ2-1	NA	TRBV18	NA	CASSSGPYNEQFF	TGTGCCAGCTCATCGGGACCTTACAATGAGCAGTTCTTC
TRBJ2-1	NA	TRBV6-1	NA	CATLFMATHEQFF	TGTGCCACCCTGTTTATGGCCACCCATGAGCAGTTCTTC
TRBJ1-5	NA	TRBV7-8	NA	CASSLNPGLGVNGNQPQHF	TGTGCCAGCAGCTTAAACCCAGGCCTAGGGGTGAATGGCAATCAGCCCCAGCATTTT
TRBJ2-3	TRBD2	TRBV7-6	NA	CASSSNSLAGTQYF	TGTGCCAGCAGCTCAAACTCACTAGCGGGTACGCAGTATTTT
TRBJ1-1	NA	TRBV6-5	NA	CASCPYGSEDEAFF	TGTGCCAGCTGTCCGTATGGCTCAGAAGATGAAGCTTTCTTT
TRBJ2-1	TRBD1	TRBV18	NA	CASSPQGQVSYNEQFF	TGTGCCAGCTCACCCCAGGGACAGGTGTCCTACAATGAGCAGTTCTTC
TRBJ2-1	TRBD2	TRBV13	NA	CASSSDRAGGFNEQFF	TGTGCCAGCAGCTCAGATCGGGCGGGGGGGTTCAACGAGCAGTTCTTC
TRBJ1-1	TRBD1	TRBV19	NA	CASSDRVWTGEAFF	TGTGCCAGTAGTGACAGGGTTTGGACGGGGGAAGCTTTCTTT
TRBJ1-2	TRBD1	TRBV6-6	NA	CASSYPTGTARDGYTF	TGTGCCAGCAGTTACCCGACAGGGACCGCAAGGGACGGCTACACCTTC
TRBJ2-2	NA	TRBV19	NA	CASSSHSGGRNTGELFF	TGTGCCAGTAGTTCCCATAGCGGAGGTCGTAACACCGGGGAGCTGTTTTTT